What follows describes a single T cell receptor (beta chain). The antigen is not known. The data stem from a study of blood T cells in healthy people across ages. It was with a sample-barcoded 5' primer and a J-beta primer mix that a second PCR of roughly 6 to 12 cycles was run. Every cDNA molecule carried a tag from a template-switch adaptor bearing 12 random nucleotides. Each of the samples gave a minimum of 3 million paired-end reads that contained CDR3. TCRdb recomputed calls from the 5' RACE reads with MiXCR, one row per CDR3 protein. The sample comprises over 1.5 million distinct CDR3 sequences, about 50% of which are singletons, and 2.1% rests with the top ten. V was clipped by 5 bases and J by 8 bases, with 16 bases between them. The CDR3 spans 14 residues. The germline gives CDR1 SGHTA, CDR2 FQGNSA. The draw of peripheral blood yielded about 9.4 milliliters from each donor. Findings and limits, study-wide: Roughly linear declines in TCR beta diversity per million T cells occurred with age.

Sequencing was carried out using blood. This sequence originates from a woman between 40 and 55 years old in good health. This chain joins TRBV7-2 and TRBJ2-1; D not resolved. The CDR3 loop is CASSLRHSGDEQFF. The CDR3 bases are TGTGCCAGCAGCCTGCGACATAGTGGGGATGAGCAGTTCTTC.